The 27 T cell receptor beta chains below were found in one sample sequenced in a study of PD-1 blockade in classical Hodgkin lymphoma. Generated by immunoSEQ multiplex PCR, the TCRdb table keeps only in-frame clones and is missing some. The sample has approximately 20,000 clones, approximately 92% seen once. Regarding time point: newly diagnosed, previously untreated cHL patient sample. Researchers report purifying CD4+ T cells from thawed PBMCs by magnetic negative selection. Sequences were obtained from CD4+ T cells from blood. The receptors come from a human donor with classical Hodgkin lymphoma.

The J gene is TRBJ2-1, the V gene TRBV5-1; 9 bases fit TRBD2. Germline loops: CDR1 SGHRS, CDR2 YFSETQ. The CDR3 sequence is 17 residues long. After removal of 3 bases from V and 4 bases from J, the junction contained 11 bases not matched to a gene. The CDR3 reads CASSSPPLAGPYNEQFF. The DNA of the CDR3 is TGCGCCAGCAGCTCCCCCCCCCTAGCGGGGCCATACAATGAGCAGTTCTTC.

This chain's CDR3 is CASSVKPGQGAGQPQHF. Written as DNA, the CDR3 is TGCGCCAGCAGCGTAAAACCGGGACAGGGGGCTGGTCAGCCCCAGCATTTT. The genes are TRBV5-1 and TRBJ1-5, with 12 bases that match TRBD1. The CDR3 totals 17 residues. Germline assignment: CDR1 SGHRS and CDR2 YFSETQ. After removal of 4 bases from V and 6 bases from J, the junction contained 11 bases not matched to a gene.

Concerning this clone itself: An end of the junction differs from the germline gene, which may be a read error. This chain joins TRBV7-7 and TRBJ2-1, with TRBD2 matching over 13 bases. The CDR3 is made up of 18 amino acids. Germline V gene lookup returns CDR1 SSHAT and CDR2 FNYEAQ (reference sequence). In DNA form, the CDR3 reads TGTGCTAGCAGCCCGGGACTAGCGGGAAAGCGCGCCTACAATGAGCAGTTCTTC. This codes for CASSPGLAGKRAYNEQFF.

V and J are TRBV19 and TRBJ2-2; 7 bases line up with TRBD2. Trimming at V came to 3 bases and at J to 1 base, leaving 2 bases not matched to a gene. The germline V gene encodes CDR1 LNHDA and CDR2 SQIVND (reference sequence). The CDR3 loop spans 15 amino acids. CDR3 sequence reads: CASSIPGGNTGELFF. Here the CDR3 DNA reads TGTGCCAGTAGTATCCCGGGGGGGAACACCGGGGAGCTGTTTTTT.

This chain connects TRBV11-2 to TRBJ2-7, with a possible D match to TRBD2 (5 bases). The CDR3 loop spans 14 amino acids. V was trimmed by 3 bases and J by 3 bases, leaving 12 bases between them. Germline CDR1 SGHAT, CDR2 FQNNGV. In nucleotides, the CDR3 is TGTGCCAGCAGCTTTCGACTAAGGGACTACGAGCAGTACTTC. Translating it yields CASSFRLRDYEQYF.

The chain combines TRBV7-2 with TRBJ1-6, with 7 bases fitting TRBD1. The V gene's germline CDR1 is SGHTA and CDR2 FQGNSA. There are 16 residues in the CDR3. Trimming at V came to 2 bases and at J to 14 bases, leaving 15 bases not matched to a gene. The CDR3 sequence: CASSLKTGSFPMTLHF. The CDR3 region has the DNA TGTGCCAGCAGCTTAAAGACAGGGAGCTTCCCTATGACCCTCCACTTT.

This clone was counted a few times. The CDR3 DNA follows: TGTGCCTGGGAAGTGGGGGGAAACACCATATATTTT. It translates to CAWEVGGNTIYF. The chain links TRBV30 to TRBJ1-3, with D unclear. This CDR3 has 12 residues. V lost 5 bases, J lost 4 bases, and 9 bases lay in between. CDR1 is GTSNPN and CDR2 is SVGIG in the germline V gene (reference sequence).

V usage is TRBV28 and J usage is TRBJ2-5; 13 bases fit TRBD2. V lost 5 bases to trimming and J lost 5 bases; unmatched junction nucleotides: 5. This CDR3 has 15 amino acids. Per germline, CDR1 MDHEN and CDR2 SYDVKM. CDR3 protein: CASSMTSGGMETQYF. Written as DNA, the CDR3 is TGTGCCAGCAGTATGACTAGCGGGGGGATGGAGACCCAGTACTTC.

The chain is built from TRBV30 and TRBJ2-1, with TRBD2 matching 8 bases. Losses at the gene ends were 3 bases for V and 8 bases for J; bases not matched to a gene: 18. Per germline, CDR1 GTSNPN and CDR2 SVGIG (reference sequence). The CDR3 loop spans 17 amino acids. The CDR3 spells CAWRAYGTRPGGHEQFF. For the CDR3, the DNA is TGTGCCTGGAGGGCTTACGGGACTAGACCGGGAGGTCATGAGCAGTTCTTC.

V and J are TRBV27 and TRBJ2-5; 7 bases are a match to TRBD2. The CDR3 runs 13 residues. Trimming took 6 bases from V and 5 from J; bases not matched to a gene: 6. Germline CDR1 and CDR2: MNHEY and SMNVEV (reference sequence). For the CDR3, the DNA is TGTGCCAGCAGACTAAGGGGAGGGGAGACCCAGTACTTC. As protein: CASRLRGGETQYF.

The V gene is TRBV7-8, the J gene TRBJ2-5; D possibly corresponds to TRBD1 (5 bases). The J call is doubtful: the DNA matches TRBJ2-7 better. CDR1 SGHVS and CDR2 FQNEAQ come from the germline V gene. The CDR3 covers 11 residues. The CDR3 protein is CASSDRYEQYF. The CDR3 DNA reads as TGTGCCAGCAGCGACAGATACGAGCAGTACTTC.

The chain links TRBV7-2 to TRBJ2-7; D not certain. The length of the CDR3 is 14 residues. V lost 1 base and J lost 0, with 7 bases in between. Germline assignment: CDR1 SGHTA and CDR2 FQGNSA. The DNA for the CDR3 is TGTGCCAGCAGCTTAGGGCTCAGCTCCTACGAGCAGTACTTC. This gives the protein CASSLGLSSYEQYF.

This clone was recorded once. The J gene is TRBJ2-1, the V gene TRBV19, with D unresolved. This CDR3 region has 13 residues. Trimming stripped 1 base from V and 3 bases from J, with 4 bases between. Germline lookup yields CDR1 LNHDA and CDR2 SQIVND (reference sequence). CDR3 protein: CASSIVGYNEQFF. The CDR3 DNA sequence: TGTGCCAGTAGTATAGTAGGCTACAATGAGCAGTTCTTC. Supplemented by reference TRBV19 and TRBJ2-1, the full variable domain reads DGGITQSPKYLFRKEGQNVTLSCEQNLNHDAMYWYRQDPGQGLRLIYYSQIVNDFQKGDIAEGYSVSREKKESFPLTVTSAQKNPTAFYLCASSIVGYNEQFFGPGTRLTVL.

This chain joins TRBV6-1 and TRBJ1-2; perhaps TRBD1 as D (5 bases). V lost 6 bases, J lost 8 bases, and 22 bases lay in between. The CDR3 covers 15 residues. Germline V gives CDR1 MNHNS, CDR2 SASEGT. The CDR3, as DNA: TGTGCCAGCAGGAGTTTAGGGACTTCTATCTTCGGCTACACCTTC. It is translated as CASRSLGTSIFGYTF.

This chain links TRBV10-3 with TRBJ1-5, with 9 bases that match TRBD1. The CDR3 runs 17 residues. Germline values: CDR1 ENHRY, CDR2 SYGVKD. Trimming took 3 bases from V and 2 from J; bases not matched to a gene: 8. The DNA for the CDR3 is TGTGCCATCAGTGATCCTGACCGGACAGGGGGCAATCAGCCCCAGCATTTT. Translation gives CAISDPDRTGGNQPQHF.

This clone was recorded once. The chain couples TRBV7-9 to TRBJ2-7; D is perhaps TRBD2 (5 bases). With 5 bases removed from V and 2 bases from J, the gap between germline ends came to 10 bases. The CDR3 runs to 13 residues. Germline assignment: CDR1 SEHNR and CDR2 FQNEAQ (reference sequence). In nucleotides, the CDR3 is TGTGCCAGCAGCAACGGGATGACCTACGAGCAGTACTTC. Amino acids: CASSNGMTYEQYF.

This clone was seen more than once but under ten times. Here the CDR3 DNA reads TGCGCCAGCAGCCACTCGGGACCTTCCTCCTATAATTCACCCCTCCACTTT. Protein sequence: CASSHSGPSSYNSPLHF. V is TRBV4-1 and J is TRBJ1-6, with TRBD1 as a possible D gene (5 bases). The germline gives CDR1 MGHRA, CDR2 YSYEKL. There are 17 residues in the CDR3. Trimming took 3 bases from V and 0 from J, leaving 12 bases between them.

The chain couples TRBV18 to TRBJ1-1; D is ambiguous. The V gene's germline CDR1 is KGHSH and CDR2 LQKENI. The CDR3 runs to 11 residues. V was pared by 5 bases and J by 8 bases, with 9 bases between. The CDR3 DNA reads TGTGCCAGCTCAGCGGACCGCGAAGCTTTCTTT. Translating gives CASSADREAFF.

The CDR3: CASSPMTEQFF. The CDR3 nucleotides are TGTGCCAGCAGCCCCATGACTGAGCAGTTCTTC. The gene calls are TRBV7-9 and TRBJ2-1; D not resolved. Germline CDR1 is SEHNR and CDR2 is FQNEAQ (reference sequence). The CDR3 runs to 11 residues. V was trimmed by 5 bases and J by 9 bases, leaving 8 bases between them. The entire variable domain, with the rest obtained from reference TRBV7-9 and TRBJ2-1, is as follows: DTGVSQNPRHKITKRGQNVTFRCDPISEHNRLYWYRQTLGQGPEFLTYFQNEAQLEKSRLLSDRFSAERPKGSFSTLEIQRTEQGDSAMYLCASSPMTEQFFGPGTRLTVL.

The chain has TRBV29-1 and TRBJ2-7; D is perhaps TRBD1 (6 bases). Trimming cost V 3 bases and J 5 bases, with 17 bases left between them. In germline, CDR1 is SQVTM, CDR2 ANQGSEA. The length of the CDR3 is 14 residues. CDR3 bases: TGCAGCGTTGATGCGGACAGCCGATCCAACGAGCAGTACTTC. As protein: CSVDADSRSNEQYF.

The chain is built from TRBV11-3 and TRBJ2-2; TRBD2 matches 7 bases. Trimming at V came to 5 bases and at J to 3 bases, leaving 6 bases not matched to a gene. This CDR3 contains 15 residues. The V gene's germline CDR1 is SGHNT and CDR2 YENEEA. The CDR3 sequence: CASSPLAAYTGELFF. CDR3 in DNA: TGTGCCAGCAGCCCTCTAGCGGCGTACACCGGGGAGCTGTTTTTT.

The chain couples TRBV4-3 to TRBJ2-1; 9 nucleotides match TRBD2. The CDR3 length is 14 residues. The germline CDR1 and CDR2 sequences are LGHNA and YSLEER. V trimming: 4 bases; J trimming: 6 bases; junction bases outside the gene matches: 4. CDR3 amino acids: CASSLSGRSNEQFF. The CDR3 DNA sequence: TGCGCCAGCAGCCTTAGCGGGAGAAGCAATGAGCAGTTCTTC.

The chain is built from TRBV30 and TRBJ1-3; possibly TRBD1 for D (5 bases). This CDR3 contains 17 residues. From germline, CDR1 is GTSNPN and CDR2 SVGIG (reference sequence). Between the trimmed V and J ends, which lost 1 base and 2 bases, there was a span of 18 bases. The CDR3 reads CAWSGGDLREPGNTIYF. The CDR3, as DNA: TGTGCCTGGAGTGGTGGGGACCTCAGGGAGCCTGGAAACACCATATATTTT.

This chain connects TRBV5-5 to TRBJ2-3; D unclear. This CDR3 comprises 15 residues. The germline V gene encodes CDR1 SGHKS and CDR2 YYEKEE (reference sequence). V was pared by 2 bases and J by 1 base, with 11 bases between. CDR3 amino acids: CASSFSLRGTDTQYF. DNA of the CDR3: TGTGCCAGCAGCTTTTCCCTAAGAGGCACAGATACGCAGTATTTT. Together with reference TRBV5-5 and TRBJ2-3, the CDR3 gives the full variable domain: DAGVTQSPTHLIKTRGQQVTLRCSPISGHKSVSWYQQVLGQGPQFIFQYYEKEERGRGNFPDRFSARQFPNYSSELNVNALLLGDSALYLCASSFSLRGTDTQYFGPGTRLTVL.

This chain links TRBV25-1 with TRBJ1-2; possible D gene TRBD1, 6 bases. The CDR3 loop spans 14 amino acids. The germline V and J ends were trimmed by 6 bases and 3 bases, with 14 bases remaining between them. The germline gives CDR1 MGHDK, CDR2 SYGVNS. CDR3 sequence: CASRPGDRDYGYTF. The CDR3 coding sequence is TGTGCCAGCAGACCAGGGGACCGGGACTATGGCTACACCTTC.

The chain employs TRBV2 and TRBJ1-5; D call uncertain. Trimming removed 4 bases at V and 4 bases at J, with 14 bases between. Germline-derived CDR1 and CDR2 are SNHLY and FYNNEI. The CDR3 spans 15 residues. The CDR3 sequence: CASSVSVVLNQPQHF. The DNA for the CDR3 is TGTGCCAGCAGTGTATCAGTCGTACTGAATCAGCCCCAGCATTTT. Complete variable domain (other parts from reference TRBV2 and TRBJ1-5): EPEVTQTPSHQVTQMGQEVILRCVPISNHLYFYWYRQILGQKVEFLVSFYNNEISEKSEIFDDQFSVERPDGSNFTLKIRSTKLEDSAMYFCASSVSVVLNQPQHFGDGTRLSIL.

The rearrangement uses TRBV11-2 and TRBJ1-1; TRBD1 is a possible D gene (6 bases). V dropped 0 bases and J dropped 5 bases, with 10 bases sitting between them. This CDR3 is built from 14 residues. Germline V gene lookup returns CDR1 SGHAT and CDR2 FQNNGV. DNA of the CDR3: TGTGCCAGCAGCTTAGACAGGGGAAAGACTGAAGCTTTCTTT. Translation gives CASSLDRGKTEAFF. The whole variable domain, remainder taken from reference TRBV11-2 and TRBJ1-1, is EAGVAQSPRYKIIEKRQSVAFWCNPISGHATLYWYQQILGQGPKLLIQFQNNGVVDDSQLPKDRFSAERLKGVDSTLKIQPAKLEDSAVYLCASSLDRGKTEAFFGQGTRLTVV.